This T cell receptor beta chain was obtained from a study of PD-L1 blockade in urothelial cancer. Study-level information: The patients first took atezolizumab in about 2014, receiving 1,200 mg intravenously every 3 weeks. Analyzed time points were 3 weeks (second dose) and 6 weeks after therapy began.

Profiling relied on immunoSEQ multiplex PCR, and the TCRdb table lists in-frame clones only, not all of them. This sample has some 28,000 clones; roughly 80% occur once, and the top ten carry about 1.9%. Germline V gives CDR1 SGHTA, CDR2 FQGNSA. V shed 4 bases and J 7 bases; nucleotides not matched to a gene: 2. The CDR3 runs 13 residues. This clonotype originated in a man in his fifties with urothelial cancer. This sequence joins TRBV7-2 and TRBJ1-3; 9 positions agree with TRBD1. The sequencing used PBMCs, collected around atezolizumab (anti-PD-L1) treatment. CDR3 DNA sequence: TGTGCCAGCAGCTACGGACAGGGGAACACCATATATTTT. Translating gives CASSYGQGNTIYF. The variable domain in full, completed from reference TRBV7-2 and TRBJ1-3, reads GAGVSQSPSNKVTEKGKDVELRCDPISGHTALYWYRQSLGQGLEFLIYFQGNSAPDKSGLPSDRFSAERTGGSVSTLTIQRTQQEDSAVYLCASSYGQGNTIYFGEGSWLTVV.